These 21 T cell receptor beta chains came from one sample sequenced in a study of blood T cell repertoires in COVID-19. Assay: immunoSEQ multiplex PCR; the TCRdb copy retains only in-frame clones and omits some. The profile shows about 300,000 clones, just over 85% of them singletons. The sequencing sample was made of PBMCs or T cells enriched from blood (not recorded which). The origin of the receptors is a man between 25 and 39 years old who had recovered from COVID-19.

The V and J genes are TRBV30 and TRBJ1-5; D call uncertain. Between the trimmed V and J ends, which lost 0 bases and 6 bases, there was a span of 12 bases. The CDR3 sequence is 14 residues long. Germline CDR1 reads GTSNPN; CDR2 reads SVGIG (reference sequence). The CDR3 loop reads CAWSVRAGSQPQHF. DNA for the CDR3: TGTGCCTGGAGTGTACGGGCGGGGTCTCAGCCCCAGCATTTT.

The rearrangement joins TRBV12-3 or TRBV12-4 to TRBJ2-3, with D possibly being TRBD1 (5 bases). Trimming took off 4 bases at V and 6 bases at J, with 11 bases between the two ends. The CDR3 runs 13 residues. This chain's CDR3 is CASSSGHIDTQYF. In DNA form, the CDR3 reads TGTGCCAGCAGTTCCGGACATATCGATACGCAGTATTTT.

This chain joins TRBV2 and TRBJ2-7; D is perhaps TRBD1 (5 bases). The CDR3 spans 14 residues. V lost 0 bases and J 2 bases, leaving 8 bases between the germline ends. Germline lookup yields CDR1 SNHLY and CDR2 FYNNEI. The CDR3 DNA is TGTGCCAGCAGTGAAGCGGACACTACCTACGAGCAGTACTTC. This gives the protein CASSEADTTYEQYF.

J is TRBJ2-4 and V is TRBV24-1; perhaps TRBD1 as D (6 bases). This CDR3 region has 13 residues. V was shortened by 1 base and J by 8 bases, with 8 bases between the two germline ends. Germline CDR1 KGHDR, CDR2 SFDVKD. CDR3 nucleotides: TGTGCCACCAGTGATTTACAGGGTCACATTCAGTACTTC. Translation: CATSDLQGHIQYF.

This chain uses TRBV28 with TRBJ1-1; no firm D call. This CDR3 has 13 residues. CDR1 is MDHEN and CDR2 is SYDVKM in the germline V gene. The V end was cut by 6 bases, the J end by 1 base, with 9 bases between. The CDR3 reads CASSPIKNTEAFF. The CDR3 DNA reads TGTGCCAGCAGCCCTATTAAGAACACTGAAGCTTTCTTT.

The V gene is TRBV19, the J gene TRBJ2-2, with D perhaps matching TRBD2 (5 bases). The CDR3 covers 15 residues. Germline-derived CDR1 and CDR2 are LNHDA and SQIVND (reference sequence). The ends were cut back, 5 bases at V and 0 bases at J, with 10 bases in the middle. This CDR3 reads CASSPWTANTGELFF. CDR3 sequence (DNA): TGTGCCAGTAGTCCGTGGACTGCGAACACCGGGGAGCTGTTTTTT.

The chain couples TRBV19 to TRBJ2-2; 14 bases are a match to TRBD2. V was pared by 6 bases and J by 10 bases, with 4 bases of the junction left unmatched. This CDR3 contains 14 residues. Germline CDR1 and CDR2: LNHDA and SQIVND (reference sequence). The CDR3 reads CASRGLAGAVELFF. As DNA, the CDR3 is TGTGCCAGTAGGGGACTAGCGGGAGCTGTGGAGCTGTTTTTT.

The table lists this clone with a count of one. This chain connects TRBV3-1 (or the pseudogene TRBV3-2) to TRBJ1-2; 7 bases map to TRBD1. The CDR3 is 15 residues long. Germline loops: CDR1 LGHDT, CDR2 YNNKEL (reference sequence). Trimming cost V 4 bases and J 8 bases; bases outside gene matches: 13. The CDR3 DNA sequence: TGTGCCAGCAGCCGGACTGCGGGACAGTCTTACGGCTACACCTTC. Amino acids: CASSRTAGQSYGYTF.

This chain uses TRBV10-1 with TRBJ1-6; TRBD1 is a possible D gene (5 bases). Between the trimmed V and J ends, which lost 0 bases and 7 bases, there was a span of 10 bases. The CDR3 runs to 15 residues. In germline, CDR1 is WNHNN, CDR2 SYGVQD (reference sequence). CDR3 in amino acids: CASSESRTPNSPLHF. In DNA, the CDR3 is TGCGCCAGCAGTGAGTCAAGGACACCCAATTCACCCCTCCACTTT.

The chain couples TRBV19 to TRBJ2-3, with TRBD1 matching over 7 bases. Germline CDR1 is LNHDA and CDR2 is SQIVND (reference sequence). The CDR3 totals 16 residues. V lost 4 bases and J lost 2; bases outside the gene matches: 9. This CDR3 reads CASSSQGVFYTDTQYF. The CDR3 DNA reads as TGTGCCAGTAGTAGCCAGGGGGTCTTCTACACAGATACGCAGTATTTT.

CDR3 nucleotides: TGTGCCAGCAGCTTTGCGCTTCCCTCGGGACTAGCGTGCCATGAGCAGTTCTTC. Amino acids: CASSFALPSGLACHEQFF. The chain carries TRBV12-1 and TRBJ2-1; no DNA check was done on the table's D call, TRBD2. TRBV12-1 is a documented pseudogene. The CDR3 extends over 18 amino acids.

This chain joins TRBV19 and TRBJ2-2; 7 bases fit TRBD2. Germline V CDR1 and CDR2: LNHDA, SQIVND (reference sequence). The CDR3 loop spans 17 amino acids. V dropped 6 bases and J dropped 2; count of bases not matched to a gene: 12. The CDR3 loop is CASSPFGGGGNTGELFF. The CDR3, as DNA: TGTGCCAGTAGCCCGTTCGGCGGCGGGGGAAACACCGGGGAGCTGTTTTTT.

The table lists this clone with a count of one. The V gene is TRBV27, the J gene TRBJ2-5; 8 bases map to TRBD1. This CDR3 contains 14 residues. V was clipped by 3 bases and J by 1 base; unmatched bases: 1. From germline, CDR1 is MNHEY and CDR2 SMNVEV (reference sequence). The CDR3 protein is CASSFQGAQETQYF. DNA for the CDR3: TGTGCCAGCAGTTTTCAGGGGGCCCAAGAGACCCAGTACTTC.

This chain uses TRBV10-3 with TRBJ1-3, with D perhaps matching TRBD1 (5 bases). Trimming took 6 bases from V and 0 from J, leaving 9 bases between them. CDR1 is ENHRY and CDR2 is SYGVKD in the germline V gene. This CDR3 is 14 amino acids long. The CDR3 spells CAIRQAISGNTIYF. The CDR3 DNA reads as TGTGCCATCAGACAGGCCATCTCTGGAAACACCATATATTTT.

The J gene is TRBJ2-1, the V gene TRBV18; the match to TRBD2 covers 7 bases. Trimming took 0 bases from V and 3 from J; bases not matched to a gene: 5. Germline loops: CDR1 KGHSH, CDR2 LQKENI. This CDR3 has 16 residues. CDR3 in DNA: TGTGCCAGCTCACCACCGACTCTAGCGGTCTACAATGAGCAGTTCTTC. Translation gives CASSPPTLAVYNEQFF. Full variable domain (outside the CDR3, taken from reference TRBV18 and TRBJ2-1): NAGVMQNPRHLVRRRGQEARLRCSPMKGHSHVYWYRQLPEEGLKFMVYLQKENIIDESGMPKERFSAEFPKEGPSILRIQQVVRGDSAAYFCASSPPTLAVYNEQFFGPGTRLTVL.

The chain links TRBV6-5 to TRBJ1-2; D gene ambiguous. The germline CDR1 and CDR2 sequences are MNHEY and SVGAGI. Trimming shortened V by 6 bases and J by 2 bases, and 16 bases separated the two germline ends. The CDR3 has 15 residues. The CDR3, as DNA: TGTGCCAGCAGCCCCAGAGGCAGACGAAACTATGGCTACACCTTC. Translating gives CASSPRGRRNYGYTF.

The V and J genes are TRBV19 and TRBJ2-3; 12 nucleotides align to TRBD1. The J segment lost 3 bases and the V segment lost 6 bases, leaving 10 bases of the junction unmatched. Germline CDR1 LNHDA, CDR2 SQIVND (reference sequence). The length of the CDR3 is 17 residues. The CDR3 DNA reads as TGTGCCAGTAGCGGGCGGGACAGGGGGCTTAGGACAGATACGCAGTATTTT. This sequence encodes CASSGRDRGLRTDTQYF. The entire variable domain, with the rest obtained from reference TRBV19 and TRBJ2-3, is as follows: DGGITQSPKYLFRKEGQNVTLSCEQNLNHDAMYWYRQDPGQGLRLIYYSQIVNDFQKGDIAEGYSVSREKKESFPLTVTSAQKNPTAFYLCASSGRDRGLRTDTQYFGPGTRLTVL.

This rearrangement joins TRBV27 to TRBJ2-7; 7 bases are a match to TRBD2. CDR1 is MNHEY and CDR2 is SMNVEV in the germline V gene (reference sequence). Trimming cost V 2 bases and J 4 bases; bases outside gene matches: 14. The CDR3 extends over 17 amino acids. The CDR3 region has the DNA TGTGCCAGCAGTTTAGGGGGTTGGGGAGGGGCTTTTTACGAGCAGTACTTC. Residues: CASSLGGWGGAFYEQYF.

The chain recombines TRBV24-1 with TRBJ2-7; the D gene is possibly TRBD1 (6 bases). This CDR3 contains 16 residues. Germline V gives CDR1 KGHDR, CDR2 SFDVKD. Trimming left V 2 bases short and J 0 bases short, with 13 bases between. CDR3 DNA: TGTGCCACCAGTGATTCCCGACAGGCTAACTCCTACGAGCAGTACTTC. Protein sequence: CATSDSRQANSYEQYF.

The chain couples TRBV5-4 to TRBJ2-3; D is perhaps TRBD1 (6 bases). The V end was cut by 4 bases, the J end by 2 bases, with 14 bases between. CDR3 length equals 15 residues. Germline-derived CDR1 and CDR2 are SGHNT and YYREEE (reference sequence). DNA of the CDR3: TGTGCCAGCAGCCGTGATAGGGGGTACACAGATACGCAGTATTTT. Protein product: CASSRDRGYTDTQYF.

The genes are TRBV6-6 and TRBJ1-2; 11 bases match TRBD1. V lost 5 bases to trimming and J lost 6 bases; unmatched junction nucleotides: 14. CDR3 length equals 17 residues. Looked up from germline, CDR1 is MNHNY and CDR2 is SVGAGI (reference sequence). The CDR3 nucleotides read TGTGCCAGCAGTCGGTTGGGGACAGGGGGGATCTTCGATGGCTACACCTTC. It translates to CASSRLGTGGIFDGYTF.